The entry below describes one TCR beta chain. This CDR3 region has 14 residues. Germline values: CDR1 ENHRY, CDR2 SYGVKD. Trimming removed 10 bases from V and 8 bases from J; junction bases left unmatched: 13. In the authors' workflow: Estimated nucleated cell counts came from reference gene primer amplification. Libraries were prepared by immunoSEQ multiplex PCR; TCRdb keeps only in-frame clonotypes and omits some of them. V and J calls and clone size are as listed in that table; D and trimming were resolved from the DNA. The sample shows hundreds of thousands of clones, 75% to 90% of them seen only once. Study members were between 18 and 89 years old and lived in 20 to 25 US regions. Cohorts were assigned according to the clinical history that participants reported. This specimen comes from a study of blood T cell repertoires in COVID-19. Study details: Some COVID-19 samples were acute and others convalescent; all came from the United States, Italy and Spain.

This chain connects TRBV10-3 to TRBJ2-1; 8 nucleotides agree with TRBD1. Source material: PBMCs or T cells enriched from blood (not recorded which). The clonotype originates from a man aged 50 or older who had been exposed to COVID-19. The CDR3 spells CATTKVQGADEQFF. Written as DNA, the CDR3 is TGTGCCACGACCAAGGTCCAGGGGGCAGATGAGCAGTTCTTC.